This is a list of T cell receptor beta chains from one sample in a study of cytomegalovirus exposure and HLA in healthy donors. The data were produced by immunoSEQ multiplex PCR, yet TCRdb's version contains in-frame clones alone and is incomplete. This table holds over 85,000 clones, roughly 84% found once. Sequencing was done on a sample of PBMCs. These receptors all come from a man younger than 40 in good health and CMV-seropositive. Both conserved end residues are part of each CDR3. A D gene is named only where the DNA matches it firmly. Clone size is not always given. Where it is, it says once, few, many or a class for expanded clones.

D gene: TRBD1; V gene: TRBV4-2; clone size: once; J gene: TRBJ1-2; CDR3 protein: CASSQRGQGARNYGYTF; CDR3 DNA: TGTGCCAGCAGCCAAAGGGGACAGGGGGCGCGAAACTATGGCTACACCTTC
D gene: TRBD1; V gene: TRBV5-4; clone size: few; J gene: TRBJ2-7; CDR3 protein: CASSLDRGYHEQYF; CDR3 DNA: TGTGCCAGCAGCTTGGACAGGGGGTACCACGAGCAGTACTTC
D gene: -; V gene: TRBV29-1; clone size: -; J gene: TRBJ1-3; CDR3 protein: CSVDAGVSGNTIYF; CDR3 DNA: TGCAGCGTTGATGCAGGGGTCTCTGGAAACACCATATATTTT
D gene: TRBD2; V gene: TRBV19; clone size: -; J gene: TRBJ2-7; CDR3 protein: CASSEASGSTYEQYF; CDR3 DNA: TGTGCCAGTAGCGAGGCCAGCGGGAGTACCTACGAGCAGTACTTC
D gene: TRBD2; V gene: TRBV7-2; clone size: -; J gene: TRBJ2-7; CDR3 protein: CASRSSGGASSYEQYF; CDR3 DNA: TGTGCCAGCAGATCCAGCGGGGGGGCGTCCTCCTACGAGCAGTACTTC
D gene: TRBD2; V gene: TRBV2; clone size: -; J gene: TRBJ2-7; CDR3 protein: CASSETRLAGGYEQYF; CDR3 DNA: TGTGCCAGCAGCGAGACTAGACTAGCGGGGGGCTACGAGCAGTACTTC
D gene: -; V gene: TRBV11-1; clone size: -; J gene: TRBJ1-6; CDR3 protein: CASSLTETGDSPLHF; CDR3 DNA: TGTGCCAGCAGCCTGACCGAGACGGGGGATTCACCCCTCCACTTT
D gene: -; V gene: TRBV2; clone size: -; J gene: TRBJ2-3; CDR3 protein: CASSPQNTDTQYF; CDR3 DNA: TGTGCCAGCAGCCCACAGAACACAGATACGCAGTATTTT
D gene: -; V gene: TRBV11-3; clone size: -; J gene: TRBJ2-3; CDR3 protein: CASSFQAGSTDTQYF; CDR3 DNA: TGTGCCAGCAGCTTTCAGGCAGGAAGCACAGATACGCAGTATTTT
D gene: TRBD1; V gene: TRBV6-1; clone size: -; J gene: TRBJ2-4; CDR3 protein: CASSISGGWYF; CDR3 DNA: TGTGCCAGCAGCATCTCAGGGGGTTGGTACTTC
D gene: -; V gene: TRBV4-1; clone size: once; J gene: TRBJ2-7; CDR3 protein: CASSPYYLNSEQYF; CDR3 DNA: TGCGCCAGCAGCCCGTACTACCTCAACTCCGAGCAGTACTTC
D gene: TRBD2; V gene: TRBV18; clone size: -; J gene: TRBJ2-3; CDR3 protein: CASSPSGGDPDTQYF; CDR3 DNA: TGTGCCAGCTCACCATCGGGGGGGGATCCAGATACGCAGTATTTT
D gene: TRBD1; V gene: TRBV28; clone size: -; J gene: TRBJ2-7; CDR3 protein: CASSTSGQGTGYGQYF; CDR3 DNA: TGTGCCAGCAGTACCTCGGGTCAGGGGACAGGGTACGGGCAGTACTTC
D gene: -; V gene: TRBV10-3; clone size: -; J gene: TRBJ2-3; CDR3 protein: CAISEAVGDTQYF; CDR3 DNA: TGTGCCATCAGTGAAGCTGTCGGAGATACGCAGTATTTT
D gene: TRBD1; V gene: TRBV7-3; clone size: once; J gene: TRBJ2-1; CDR3 protein: CASSLGTGANEQFF; CDR3 DNA: TGTGCCAGCAGCTTAGGGACAGGGGCCAATGAGCAGTTCTTC
D gene: TRBD1; V gene: TRBV5-1; clone size: -; J gene: TRBJ2-5; CDR3 protein: CASSLAVDRQETQYF; CDR3 DNA: TGCGCCAGCAGCTTGGCCGTGGACAGGCAAGAGACCCAGTACTTC
D gene: -; V gene: TRBV21-1; clone size: -; J gene: TRBJ2-3; CDR3 protein: CASSKLRPEPDTQYF; CDR3 DNA: TGTGCCAGCAGCAAACTCAGGCCCGAGCCAGATACGCAGTATTTT
D gene: TRBD2; V gene: TRBV4-1; clone size: -; J gene: TRBJ2-7; CDR3 protein: CASSLLSGTSVHEQYF; CDR3 DNA: TGCGCCAGCAGCCTACTTTCCGGGACTAGCGTCCACGAGCAGTACTTC
D gene: -; V gene: TRBV15; clone size: -; J gene: TRBJ1-3; CDR3 protein: CATSRDTGTSSGNTIYF; CDR3 DNA: TGTGCCACCAGCAGAGATACGGGGACTAGCTCTGGAAACACCATATATTTT
D gene: -; V gene: TRBV6-5; clone size: -; J gene: TRBJ2-7; CDR3 protein: CAISKQKTAYEQYF; CDR3 DNA: TGTGCTATTAGCAAGCAGAAGACGGCATACGAGCAGTACTTC
D gene: TRBD1; V gene: TRBV5-4; clone size: few; J gene: TRBJ1-1; CDR3 protein: CASSREGARTEAFF; CDR3 DNA: TGTGCCAGCAGCAGAGAGGGGGCGCGTACTGAAGCTTTCTTT
D gene: TRBD2; V gene: TRBV7-9; clone size: -; J gene: TRBJ2-7; CDR3 protein: CSSRAGLTYEQYF; CDR3 DNA: TGTTCCAGCAGAGCGGGACTGACCTACGAGCAGTACTTC
D gene: TRBD1; V gene: TRBV10-1; clone size: -; J gene: TRBJ2-3; CDR3 protein: CASSEGQGHTDTQYF; CDR3 DNA: TGCGCCAGCAGTGAGGGACAGGGGCACACAGATACGCAGTATTTT
D gene: -; V gene: TRBV4-1; clone size: once; J gene: TRBJ2-7; CDR3 protein: CASSQAPVDSPYEQYF; CDR3 DNA: TGCGCCAGCAGCCAAGCCCCTGTGGACAGCCCATACGAGCAGTACTTC
D gene: -; V gene: TRBV2; clone size: -; J gene: TRBJ2-5; CDR3 protein: CASSGRLISETQYF; CDR3 DNA: TGTGCCAGCAGTGGGCGGCTTATCTCGGAGACCCAGTACTTC
D gene: -; V gene: TRBV5-4; clone size: few; J gene: TRBJ1-5; CDR3 protein: CASSLDQGTNQPQHF; CDR3 DNA: TGTGCCAGCAGCTTGGACCAGGGGACCAATCAGCCCCAGCATTTT
D gene: TRBD2; V gene: TRBV27; clone size: -; J gene: TRBJ2-3; CDR3 protein: CASVGGGGLADTQYF; CDR3 DNA: TGTGCCAGCGTAGGAGGCGGGGGGTTGGCAGATACGCAGTATTTT
D gene: -; V gene: TRBV30; clone size: -; J gene: TRBJ1-5; CDR3 protein: CAWSLGAGSNQPQHF; CDR3 DNA: TGTGCCTGGAGTTTGGGGGCTGGGAGCAATCAGCCCCAGCATTTT
D gene: -; V gene: TRBV4-2; clone size: once; J gene: TRBJ2-3; CDR3 protein: CASSQDAFGGPTDTQYF; CDR3 DNA: TGTGCCAGCAGCCAAGACGCTTTCGGGGGGCCCACAGATACGCAGTATTTT
D gene: -; V gene: TRBV5-1; clone size: -; J gene: TRBJ2-1; CDR3 protein: CASSSTTTLHEQFF; CDR3 DNA: TGCGCCAGCAGCTCCACTACTACACTTCATGAGCAGTTCTTC
D gene: -; V gene: TRBV13; clone size: -; J gene: TRBJ2-3; CDR3 protein: CASSRNSHTDTQYF; CDR3 DNA: TGTGCCAGCAGCCGGAACAGTCACACAGATACGCAGTATTTT
D gene: TRBD1; V gene: TRBV30; clone size: -; J gene: TRBJ2-7; CDR3 protein: CAFTTGAYEQYF; CDR3 DNA: TGTGCCTTTACGACAGGGGCCTACGAGCAGTACTTC
D gene: -; V gene: TRBV7-2; clone size: once; J gene: TRBJ1-3; CDR3 protein: CASSSRSGNTIYF; CDR3 DNA: TGTGCCAGCAGTAGCCGCTCTGGAAACACCATATATTTT
D gene: TRBD1; V gene: TRBV7-9; clone size: -; J gene: TRBJ1-2; CDR3 protein: CASSLSGQGAPANYGYTF; CDR3 DNA: TGTGCCAGCAGCTTAAGCGGGCAGGGGGCGCCGGCTAACTATGGCTACACCTTC
D gene: TRBD2; V gene: TRBV7-9; clone size: few; J gene: TRBJ2-7; CDR3 protein: CASSLDRAGESPYEQYF; CDR3 DNA: TGTGCCAGCAGCTTAGATCGAGCGGGGGAAAGTCCCTACGAGCAGTACTTC
D gene: TRBD2; V gene: TRBV6-6; clone size: once; J gene: TRBJ2-3; CDR3 protein: CASSYLPGGEDTQYF; CDR3 DNA: TGTGCCAGCAGTTACCTCCCGGGGGGGGAAGATACGCAGTATTTT
D gene: -; V gene: TRBV2; clone size: -; J gene: TRBJ1-4; CDR3 protein: CASSEVNEKLFF; CDR3 DNA: TGTGCCAGCAGTGAAGTAAATGAAAAACTGTTTTTT
D gene: TRBD2; V gene: TRBV28; clone size: -; J gene: TRBJ2-1; CDR3 protein: CASRAYMGGRDNEQFF; CDR3 DNA: TGTGCCAGCAGGGCCTACATGGGGGGGAGGGATAATGAGCAGTTCTTC
D gene: -; V gene: TRBV7-9; clone size: -; J gene: TRBJ2-7; CDR3 protein: CASSLSPLSYEQYF; CDR3 DNA: TGTGCCAGCAGCTTATCTCCTCTTTCGTACGAGCAGTACTTC
D gene: -; V gene: TRBV7-9; clone size: -; J gene: TRBJ1-2; CDR3 protein: CASSMGAGAYSHTF; CDR3 DNA: TGTGCCAGCAGCATGGGAGCAGGGGCGTATAGTCACACCTTC
D gene: -; V gene: TRBV19; clone size: -; J gene: TRBJ1-2; CDR3 protein: CASSSGALWGEENGYTF; CDR3 DNA: TGTGCCAGTAGTTCAGGGGCGTTGTGGGGCGAGGAAAATGGCTACACCTTC
D gene: TRBD1; V gene: TRBV4-1; clone size: -; J gene: TRBJ1-1; CDR3 protein: CASSQARQGTYTEAFF; CDR3 DNA: TGCGCCAGCAGCCAAGCAAGACAGGGTACTTACACTGAAGCTTTCTTT
D gene: -; V gene: TRBV15; clone size: -; J gene: TRBJ1-2; CDR3 protein: CATSRDRSIRTRAYTF; CDR3 DNA: TGTGCCACCAGCAGAGATCGGAGTATCAGGACACGCGCTTACACCTTC
D gene: -; V gene: TRBV19; clone size: -; J gene: TRBJ2-2; CDR3 protein: CASSIWAPNTGELFF; CDR3 DNA: TGTGCCAGTAGTATTTGGGCACCGAACACCGGGGAGCTGTTTTTT
D gene: -; V gene: TRBV2; clone size: -; J gene: TRBJ1-2; CDR3 protein: CASSVSDYGYTF; CDR3 DNA: TGTGCCAGCAGTGTTTCGGACTATGGCTACACCTTC
D gene: TRBD2; V gene: TRBV27; clone size: -; J gene: TRBJ2-3; CDR3 protein: CASSFLRTSGGETDTQYF; CDR3 DNA: TGTGCCAGCAGTTTTCTACGGACTAGCGGGGGGGAAACAGATACGCAGTATTTT
D gene: -; V gene: TRBV4-1; clone size: -; J gene: TRBJ2-4; CDR3 protein: CASSPLGAKNIQYF; CDR3 DNA: TGCGCCAGCAGCCCTCTCGGAGCCAAAAACATTCAGTACTTC
D gene: -; V gene: TRBV2; clone size: -; J gene: TRBJ1-5; CDR3 protein: CASSGSRSQPQHF; CDR3 DNA: TGTGCCAGCAGTGGGAGCCGATCTCAGCCCCAGCATTTT
D gene: TRBD2; V gene: TRBV10-2; clone size: -; J gene: TRBJ2-3; CDR3 protein: CASSLPGLADTDTQYF; CDR3 DNA: TGCGCCAGCAGCCTACCGGGACTAGCCGATACAGATACGCAGTATTTT
D gene: TRBD1; V gene: TRBV6-1; clone size: few; J gene: TRBJ2-7; CDR3 protein: CASSRDRRNYEQYF; CDR3 DNA: TGTGCCAGCAGTCGGGACAGGAGAAACTACGAGCAGTACTTC
D gene: TRBD1; V gene: TRBV6-5; clone size: few; J gene: TRBJ1-1; CDR3 protein: CASSYLDRGSGEAFF; CDR3 DNA: TGTGCCAGCAGTTACCTAGACAGGGGGTCCGGTGAAGCTTTCTTT
D gene: TRBD2; V gene: TRBV7-8; clone size: -; J gene: TRBJ2-3; CDR3 protein: CASSLVTSGGTTDTQYF; CDR3 DNA: TGTGCCAGCAGCTTAGTGACTAGCGGGGGGACCACAGATACGCAGTATTTT
D gene: TRBD2; V gene: TRBV5-1; clone size: -; J gene: TRBJ2-1; CDR3 protein: CASSRQWRGGYEQFF; CDR3 DNA: TGCGCCAGCAGCCGGCAATGGCGGGGGGGCTATGAGCAGTTCTTC
D gene: -; V gene: TRBV5-6; clone size: -; J gene: TRBJ2-7; CDR3 protein: CASSSQGVEQYF; CDR3 DNA: TGTGCCAGCAGCTCCCAAGGGGTCGAGCAGTACTTC
D gene: -; V gene: TRBV30; clone size: once; J gene: TRBJ2-7; CDR3 protein: CAWSQNGGLNEQYF; CDR3 DNA: TGTGCCTGGAGTCAGAACGGGGGGCTCAACGAGCAGTACTTC